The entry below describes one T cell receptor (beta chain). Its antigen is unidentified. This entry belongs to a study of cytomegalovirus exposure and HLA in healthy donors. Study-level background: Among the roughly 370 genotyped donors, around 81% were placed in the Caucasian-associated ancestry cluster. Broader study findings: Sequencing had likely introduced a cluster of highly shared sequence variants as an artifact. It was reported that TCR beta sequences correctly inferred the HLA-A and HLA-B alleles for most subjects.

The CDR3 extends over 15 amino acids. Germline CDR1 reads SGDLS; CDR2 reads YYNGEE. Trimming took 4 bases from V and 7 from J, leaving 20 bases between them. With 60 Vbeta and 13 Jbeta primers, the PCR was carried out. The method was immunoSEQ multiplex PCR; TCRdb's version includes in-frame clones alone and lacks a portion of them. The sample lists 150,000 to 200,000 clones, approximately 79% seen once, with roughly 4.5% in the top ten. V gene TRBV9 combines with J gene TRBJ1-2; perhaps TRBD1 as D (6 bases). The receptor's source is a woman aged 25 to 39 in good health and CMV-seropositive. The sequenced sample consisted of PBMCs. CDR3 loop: CASSPGRGMDGGYTF. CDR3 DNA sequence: TGTGCCAGCAGCCCCGGCAGGGGAATGGACGGTGGCTACACCTTC.